This T cell receptor (beta chain) was documented in a study of cytotoxic CD8 clonotypes in ibrutinib-treated CLL. In the study overall: Included were 11 to 12 relapsed/refractory and 15 treatment-naive patients, of whom some 17 were IGHV unmutated.

Here immunoSEQ multiplex PCR was the method, and the copy in TCRdb shows in-frame clones only, minus some. The data contain over 95,000 clones, more than 55% of them seen just once; the ten biggest clones take up 37%. Germline V CDR1 and CDR2: MNHEY, SVGAGI. The length of the CDR3 is 16 residues. The V and J ends lost 2 bases and 4 bases, in that order; junction bases with no gene match: 9. This receptor was obtained from a human donor with chronic lymphocytic leukemia. The chain joins TRBV6-5 to TRBJ1-1, with 8 bases identical to TRBD1. Sequencing used PBMCs, obtained after 24 months of ibrutinib treatment. The CDR3 sequence is CASSYLRTGRTTEAFF. CDR3 sequence (DNA): TGTGCCAGCAGTTACCTCAGGACAGGGAGGACCACTGAAGCTTTCTTT.